This TCR beta chain emerged from a study of blood T cell repertoires in COVID-19. Profiling relied on immunoSEQ multiplex PCR, and the TCRdb table lists in-frame clones only, not all of them. Of fewer than 400,000 clones in the sample, over 85% were seen once. The source material was PBMCs or T cells enriched from blood (not recorded which). The receptor's source is a woman younger than 45 who had recovered from COVID-19.

DNA for the CDR3: TGTGCCAGCAGCCACAGGGAAGGGGCCGGGGAGCTGTTTTTT. Translation gives CASSHREGAGELFF. The genes are TRBV7-2 and TRBJ2-2; possible D gene TRBD1, 6 bases. Germline CDR1 and CDR2: SGHTA and FQGNSA. Trimming stripped 5 bases from V and 6 bases from J, with 13 bases between. CDR3 length equals 14 residues.